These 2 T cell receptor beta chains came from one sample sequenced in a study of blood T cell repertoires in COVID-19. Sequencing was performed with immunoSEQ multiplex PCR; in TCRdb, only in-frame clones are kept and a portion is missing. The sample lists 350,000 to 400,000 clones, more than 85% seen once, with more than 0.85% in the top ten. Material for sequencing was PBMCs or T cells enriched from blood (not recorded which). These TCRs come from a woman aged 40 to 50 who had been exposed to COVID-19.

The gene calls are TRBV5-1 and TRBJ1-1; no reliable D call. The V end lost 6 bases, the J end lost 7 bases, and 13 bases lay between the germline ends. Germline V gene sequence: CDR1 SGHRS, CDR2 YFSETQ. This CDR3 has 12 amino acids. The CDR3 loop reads CASTRAAGEAFF. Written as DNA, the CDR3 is TGCGCCAGCACCCGTGCGGCCGGTGAAGCTTTCTTT.

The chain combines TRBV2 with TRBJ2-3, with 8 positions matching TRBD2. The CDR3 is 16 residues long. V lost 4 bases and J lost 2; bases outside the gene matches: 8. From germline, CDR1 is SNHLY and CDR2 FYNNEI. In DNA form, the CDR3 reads TGTGCCAGCAGTGCCGGACGGGGGGGGAACACAGATACGCAGTATTTT. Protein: CASSAGRGGNTDTQYF.